Below are 10 T cell receptor beta chains sequenced from a single sample in a study of OX40 agonist ivuxolimab in advanced cancers. Profiling relied on immunoSEQ multiplex PCR, and the TCRdb table lists in-frame clones only, not all of them. The sample consists of about 98,000 clones, 70% to 90% of them appearing once. This sample comprised CD4+ or CD8+ T cells sorted from blood, obtained in a trial of the OX40 agonist ivuxolimab. These receptors were collected from an adult with an advanced solid tumor such as melanoma, head and neck, liver or kidney cancer.

V usage is TRBV25-1 and J usage is TRBJ2-2, with 7 bases fitting TRBD1. CDR3 size: 15 residues. Germline loops: CDR1 MGHDK, CDR2 SYGVNS. Losses at the gene ends were 3 bases for V and 7 bases for J; bases not matched to a gene: 8. This CDR3 is CASSDNRGYGGELFF. The CDR3 region has the DNA TGTGCCAGCAGTGATAACAGGGGCTATGGCGGGGAGCTGTTTTTT.

V gene TRBV9 combines with J gene TRBJ1-3; possible D gene TRBD1, 5 bases. This CDR3 has 18 amino acids. CDR1 is SGDLS and CDR2 is YYNGEE in the germline V gene. V lost 0 bases and J lost 0, with 16 bases in between. In DNA, the CDR3 is TGTGCCAGCAGCGTAGCTGACGGGGCCCTAGTCTCTGGAAACACCATATATTTT. Translated: CASSVADGALVSGNTIYF.

This chain joins TRBV19 and TRBJ1-5, with D hard to call. The V end was cut by 3 bases, the J end by 6 bases, with 12 bases between. The germline gives CDR1 LNHDA, CDR2 SQIVND (reference sequence). The CDR3 covers 14 residues. The DNA of the CDR3 is TGTGCCAGTAGTATGATTTGGGGAGGTCAGCCCCAGCATTTT. It is translated as CASSMIWGGQPQHF.

This clone has more than one count but fewer than ten. V is TRBV6-4 and J is TRBJ1-2, with 7 bases that match TRBD1. Germline assignment: CDR1 MRHNA and CDR2 SNTAGT. V lost 8 bases to trimming and J lost 4 bases; unmatched junction nucleotides: 7. The CDR3 contains 13 residues. CDR3: CASPDRPRYGYTF. In nucleotides, the CDR3 is TGTGCCAGCCCGGACAGGCCCCGCTATGGCTACACCTTC.

The chain recombines TRBV5-1 with TRBJ1-1; TRBD1 aligns across 11 bases. With V trimmed by 8 bases and J by 1 base, 4 bases remained unmatched. Germline CDR1 reads SGHRS; CDR2 reads YFSETQ. The CDR3 covers 14 residues. The CDR3 nucleotides read TGCGCCAGTGGACAGGGGGCAGCGAACACTGAAGCTTTCTTT. Translated, it gives CASGQGAANTEAFF.

This rearrangement joins TRBV28 to TRBJ1-5; 7 nucleotides align to TRBD1. The germline V gene encodes CDR1 MDHEN and CDR2 SYDVKM. Trimming removed 4 bases from V and 3 bases from J; junction bases left unmatched: 9. This CDR3 region has 16 residues. The CDR3 loop reads CASSSRRQGLNQPQHF. CDR3 DNA sequence: TGTGCCAGCAGTTCCCGGAGACAGGGACTCAATCAGCCCCAGCATTTT.

As concerns this clone: The conserved phenylalanine or tryptophan normally closing the CDR3 is absent here, so this likely arose from a read error. The chain joins TRBV5-1 to TRBJ1-6; unclear D gene. The CDR3 is 14 residues long. The V gene lost 0 bases and the J gene lost 8 bases, with 9 bases spanning the gap. Looked up from germline, CDR1 is SGHRS and CDR2 is YFSETQ. The chain's CDR3 is CASSLGDTDSPLHL. In DNA form, the CDR3 reads TGCGCCAGCAGCTTGGGAGACACCGATTCACCCCTCCACCTT.

The genes are TRBV2 and TRBJ1-2; D is unclear. Trimming removed 6 bases at V and 0 bases at J, with 11 bases between. Germline assignment: CDR1 SNHLY and CDR2 FYNNEI. The CDR3 loop spans 14 amino acids. CDR3 sequence (DNA): TGTGCCAGCAGCCCCCCGGCGGCTAACTATGGCTACACCTTC. This sequence encodes CASSPPAANYGYTF.

This clone was observed a single time. The chain employs TRBV11-3 and TRBJ2-7; the D is unclear. The germline V gene encodes CDR1 SGHNT and CDR2 YENEEA. The CDR3 length is 15 residues. V was cut by 5 bases and J by 6 bases, with 20 bases left in between. CDR3: CASSPKYGAPGEQYF. CDR3 sequence (DNA): TGTGCCAGCAGCCCTAAGTACGGAGCGCCGGGCGAGCAGTACTTC.

This clone has a single count. The gene calls are TRBV7-6 and TRBJ2-1; D unclear. With 0 bases removed from V and 8 bases from J, the gap between germline ends came to 14 bases. Germline V gene lookup returns CDR1 SGHVS and CDR2 FNYEAQ. This CDR3 comprises 15 residues. In DNA form, the CDR3 reads TGTGCCAGCAGCTTAGCGCCGGTCTCCCCCCATGAGCAGTTCTTC. It specifies CASSLAPVSPHEQFF.